This is a list of T cell receptor beta chains from one sample in a study of cytomegalovirus exposure and HLA in healthy donors. The repertoire was sequenced with immunoSEQ multiplex PCR; TCRdb's copy has only in-frame clones and lacks some. Of 200,000 to 250,000 clones listed, 75% to 85% are singletons. Source material: PBMCs. These receptors originate from a woman aged 55-70 years in good health and CMV-seropositive. The CDR3 runs from the conserved cysteine through the conserved F or W. The listing skips clone size in some rows; elsewhere it reads once, few, many or a size class.

V	size	J	CDR3
TRBV5-1	.	TRBJ1-2	CASSLISYGYTF
TRBV28	.	TRBJ1-6	CASSLIESSYNSPLHF
TRBV5-5	few	TRBJ2-3	CASSLSGLSTDTQYF
TRBV7-2	.	TRBJ2-3	CASSPGRNAQYF
TRBV5-1	.	TRBJ2-1	CASSPGSSSYNEQFF
TRBV21-1	.	TRBJ1-4	CASSKVGAQYEKLFF
TRBV10-3	.	TRBJ1-1	CAISENAGANTEAFF
TRBV6-1	.	TRBJ1-1	CASREQGGGAEAFF
TRBV5-1	.	TRBJ1-4	CASSPRGPTGEKLFF
TRBV5-1	.	TRBJ2-1	CASSLVPGEYNEQFF